These 21 T cell receptor beta chains originate from one sample sequenced in a study of PD-1 blockade in mismatch repair-deficient tumors. Assay used: immunoSEQ multiplex PCR; TCRdb lists only in-frame clones, some missing. Of roughly 25,000 clones listed, 83% are singletons. The sequencing here drew on peripheral blood, taken 12 weeks after starting pembrolizumab. These receptors all come from an adult with mismatch repair-deficient cancer.

This chain links TRBV6-5 with TRBJ2-6; D is perhaps TRBD1 (5 bases). The CDR3 contains 15 residues. V was pared by 6 bases and J by 4 bases, with 13 bases between. Germline CDR1 MNHEY, CDR2 SVGAGI. Here the CDR3 reads CASRQGVDGANVLTF. For the CDR3, the DNA is TGTGCCAGCAGACAAGGGGTGGACGGGGCCAACGTCCTGACTTTC.

The chain couples TRBV5-5 to TRBJ2-1; D gene ambiguous. V was trimmed by 1 base and J by 0 bases, leaving 11 bases between them. The germline V gene has CDR1 SGHKS and CDR2 YYEKEE (reference sequence). The CDR3 loop spans 16 amino acids. The CDR3 DNA follows: TGTGCCAGCAGCTTGCGGCTACATAGCTCCTACAATGAGCAGTTCTTC. It codes for CASSLRLHSSYNEQFF.

V is TRBV6-5 and J is TRBJ2-7, with D perhaps TRBD1 (6 bases). The CDR3 covers 13 residues. In germline, CDR1 is MNHEY, CDR2 SVGAGI. V lost 6 bases to trimming and J lost 6 bases, with 15 bases between them. CDR3 DNA: TGTGCCAGCAGCCGACAGGTCCGGAGCGAGCAGTACTTC. Protein sequence: CASSRQVRSEQYF.

This clone has just a few counts. The chain is built from TRBV28 and TRBJ2-3; 10 positions agree with TRBD1. V was pared by 5 bases and J by 2 bases, with 1 base of the junction left unmatched. CDR3 length equals 14 residues. Germline CDR1 is MDHEN and CDR2 is SYDVKM. The CDR3 DNA is TGTGCCAGCAGTGGGACAGGGGCCACAGATACGCAGTATTTT. Translated, it gives CASSGTGATDTQYF.

The CDR3 coding sequence is TGTGCCAGCAGTGAAGTTGTAGGTTACAATCAGCCCCAGCATTTT. This codes for CASSEVVGYNQPQHF. The chain combines TRBV6-1 with TRBJ1-5, with D uncertain. Germline values: CDR1 MNHNS, CDR2 SASEGT. This CDR3 spans 15 amino acids. V was pared by 1 base and J by 3 bases, with 10 bases between.

V usage is TRBV5-1 and J usage is TRBJ2-2; D perhaps matches TRBD2 (6 bases). V dropped 0 bases and J dropped 0 bases, with 9 bases sitting between them. This CDR3 has 16 residues. From germline, CDR1 is SGHRS and CDR2 YFSETQ. CDR3: CASSLEGGANTGELFF. The CDR3 DNA reads as TGCGCCAGCAGCTTGGAGGGCGGGGCGAACACCGGGGAGCTGTTTTTT.

The gene calls are TRBV25-1 and TRBJ2-1; D is tentatively TRBD1 or TRBD2 (6 bases each). Trimming removed 6 bases at V and 9 bases at J, with 15 bases between. The CDR3 extends over 13 amino acids. Germline V gives CDR1 MGHDK, CDR2 SYGVNS. The CDR3 DNA is TGTGCCAGCAGAAACAGGGAAGCGGGTGAGCAGTTCTTC. Translated, it gives CASRNREAGEQFF.

This chain connects TRBV4-3 to TRBJ2-4; 13 nucleotides align to TRBD2. The length of the CDR3 is 21 residues. Germline V gene data show CDR1 as LGHNA and CDR2 as YSLEER. V gave up 4 bases and J gave up 5 bases; unmatched junction bases: 20. The DNA of the CDR3 is TGCGCCAGCAGCCTCTACACAGGGGGGGAATACGGGACTAGCGGGGAAAACATTCAGTACTTC. Translating gives CASSLYTGGEYGTSGENIQYF.

This rearrangement joins TRBV19 to TRBJ1-4; 7 bases fit TRBD1. CDR1 and CDR2 (germline): LNHDA, SQIVND (reference sequence). This CDR3 is 13 amino acids long. V lost 9 bases, J lost 8 bases, and 9 bases stayed unmatched. CDR3 nucleotide sequence: TGTGCCAGGGGAAAGGGACAGAGGGAAAAACTGTTTTTT. This encodes CARGKGQREKLFF. Combining the CDR3 with reference TRBV19 and TRBJ1-4 gives the whole variable domain DGGITQSPKYLFRKEGQNVTLSCEQNLNHDAMYWYRQDPGQGLRLIYYSQIVNDFQKGDIAEGYSVSREKKESFPLTVTSAQKNPTAFYLCARGKGQREKLFFGSGTQLSVL.

The table lists this clone with a few counts. The CDR3 nucleotides are TGTGCCAGCAGCACAGCGGGAGGGGGGGATACGCAGTATTTT. It specifies CASSTAGGGDTQYF. The V call is TRBV7-9, the J call TRBJ2-3; 10 positions match TRBD2. Germline trimming cut 5 bases from V and 6 bases from J; bases unmatched to any gene: 5. Germline CDR1 reads SEHNR; CDR2 reads FQNEAQ (reference sequence). This CDR3 is 14 amino acids long.

V gene TRBV14 combines with J gene TRBJ2-1; D is uncertain. V dropped 5 bases and J dropped 1 base, with 9 bases sitting between them. This CDR3 is built from 14 residues. CDR1 and CDR2 from the germline V gene are SGHDN and FVKESK. Here the CDR3 reads CASSKGFSYNEQFF. Written as DNA, the CDR3 is TGTGCCAGCAGCAAGGGCTTTTCCTACAATGAGCAGTTCTTC.

The V and J genes are TRBV11-2 and TRBJ2-2; D is unresolved. The CDR3 has 15 amino acids. Per the germline V gene, CDR1 is SGHAT and CDR2 is FQNNGV. The V gene lost 6 bases and the J gene lost 0 bases, with 11 bases spanning the gap. The CDR3 is CASRRQATNTGELFF. The CDR3 DNA follows: TGTGCCAGCAGGAGGCAGGCGACGAACACCGGGGAGCTGTTTTTT.

This chain uses TRBV28 with TRBJ1-2, with a possible D match to TRBD1 (5 bases). This CDR3 has 15 residues. Trimming removed 2 bases at V and 2 bases at J, with 12 bases between. In germline, CDR1 is MDHEN, CDR2 SYDVKM. CDR3 bases: TGTGCCAGCAGTTTACAGGCAGGGCCAAACTATGGCTACACCTTC. The encoded protein is CASSLQAGPNYGYTF.

This clone appeared once. This sequence joins TRBV5-6 and TRBJ2-7; 7 nucleotides agree with TRBD2. V was pared by 4 bases and J by 2 bases, with 6 bases of the junction left unmatched. The CDR3 runs 14 residues. CDR1 SGHDT and CDR2 YYEEEE come from the germline V gene. This chain's CDR3 is CASSNPSGTYEQYF. Written as DNA, the CDR3 is TGTGCCAGCAGCAATCCCAGCGGGACCTACGAGCAGTACTTC.

The rearrangement links TRBV5-1 to TRBJ2-7; D not certain. CDR1 SGHRS and CDR2 YFSETQ come from the germline V gene. The germline V and J ends were trimmed by 5 bases and 4 bases, with 13 bases remaining between them. CDR3 size: 13 residues. The CDR3 spells CASSFSLEYEQYF. The CDR3 DNA is TGCGCCAGCAGTTTCTCTCTCGAGTACGAGCAGTACTTC.

The chain has TRBV11-2 and TRBJ2-2; D remains ambiguous. V was clipped by 2 bases and J by 3 bases, with 13 bases between them. The CDR3 has 16 amino acids. Germline V CDR1 and CDR2: SGHAT, FQNNGV. As DNA, the CDR3 is TGTGCCAGCAGCTTATGGCTCCCGGTGGACACCGGGGAGCTGTTTTTT. Its translation is CASSLWLPVDTGELFF.

The genes are TRBV4-3 and TRBJ2-1; tentative D call: TRBD2 (6 bases). Germline V gene sequence: CDR1 LGHNA, CDR2 YSLEER. This CDR3 region has 15 residues. With 0 bases removed from V and 2 bases from J, the gap between germline ends came to 8 bases. The CDR3 DNA reads as TGCGCCAGCAGCCAAGAGGGGGGTGCCTACAATGAGCAGTTCTTC. This translates into CASSQEGGAYNEQFF.

The CDR3 protein is CASSLETAGGSYEQYF. CDR3 in DNA: TGTGCCAGCAGCTTAGAGACGGCAGGGGGCTCCTACGAGCAGTACTTC. J is TRBJ2-7 and V is TRBV11-3, with 7 bases lining up with TRBD1. V dropped 0 bases and J dropped 0; count of bases not matched to a gene: 5. The germline gives CDR1 SGHNT, CDR2 YENEEA. The CDR3 length is 16 residues.

The chain employs TRBV4-3 and TRBJ2-3; 9 positions agree with TRBD1. The CDR3 is 18 amino acids. Trimming removed 0 bases from V and 0 bases from J; junction bases left unmatched: 7. Per the germline V gene, CDR1 is LGHNA and CDR2 is YSLEER. The CDR3 region is CASSQDTGGGPSTDTQYF. The CDR3 DNA sequence: TGCGCCAGCAGCCAAGATACAGGGGGCGGACCTAGCACAGATACGCAGTATTTT.

The J gene is TRBJ2-2, the V gene TRBV5-1; D is uncertain. Germline V gene lookup returns CDR1 SGHRS and CDR2 YFSETQ. V was trimmed by 1 base and J by 6 bases, leaving 4 bases between them. CDR3 length: 12 residues. The CDR3 DNA sequence: TGCGCCAGCAGCTTGTCCTCCGGGGAGCTGTTTTTT. It encodes CASSLSSGELFF.

This clone was seen a handful of times. The chain combines TRBV6-1 with TRBJ1-4, with D uncertain. This CDR3 is built from 15 residues. CDR1 and CDR2 (germline): MNHNS, SASEGT. V was shortened by 2 bases and J by 7 bases, with 14 bases between the two germline ends. CDR3 sequence reads: CASSEQGRYLEKLFF. The CDR3 region has the DNA TGTGCCAGCAGTGAACAAGGCAGGTACCTTGAAAAACTGTTTTTT.